The T cell receptor beta chain described here comes from a study of blood T cell repertoires in COVID-19. Study summary: From T cells, B-cell-depleted T cells, or PBMCs came the material, which was cDNA or gDNA.

Clones were read by immunoSEQ multiplex PCR, and TCRdb kept only the in-frame ones, dropping some. The sample records around 210,000 clones, around 85% being singletons. After removal of 4 bases from V and 7 bases from J, the junction contained 14 bases not matched to a gene. The CDR3 is made up of 16 amino acids. Per germline, CDR1 MNHNY and CDR2 SVGAGI (reference sequence). The sequence was obtained from a man in his fifties with COVID-19, enrolled during active disease. The sample consisted of peripheral blood. The chain employs TRBV6-6 and TRBJ2-7, with 9 positions matching TRBD1. The CDR3 DNA sequence: TGTGCCAGCAGTTTCGAACCGGGACAGGGCGTACGAGAGCAGTACTTC. This gives the protein CASSFEPGQGVREQYF.